The clone carrying this T cell receptor (beta chain) turned up a few times. Its target is unknown. This record belongs to a study of blood T cells in healthy people across ages. Whole-study findings and limits: Roughly linear age-related decline in beta diversity appeared, significant by age 40.

The study recruited healthy Caucasian donors from Russia who were aged about 6 to 95. The use of a sample-barcoded 5' primer and a J-beta primer mix characterized a second PCR of about 6 to 11 cycles. The yield of each sample was at least 3 million CDR3-containing paired-end reads. TCRdb fed the 5' RACE reads into MiXCR, producing one record per CDR3 protein. Of about 280,000 distinct CDR3 sequences in the sample, around 30% were seen once. The TCR originated in a woman aged 65 to 85 in good health. Sequences were obtained from blood.

CDR3 nucleotide sequence: TGCAGTGCTGGCTCTCTACGGCAAAACATTCAGTACTTC. Encoded protein: CSAGSLRQNIQYF. The chain joins TRBV20-1 to TRBJ2-4; D is unclear. The CDR3 contains 13 residues. Germline V lookup: CDR1 DFQATT, CDR2 SNEGSKA (reference sequence). Trimming removed 5 bases at V and 5 bases at J, with 13 bases between.